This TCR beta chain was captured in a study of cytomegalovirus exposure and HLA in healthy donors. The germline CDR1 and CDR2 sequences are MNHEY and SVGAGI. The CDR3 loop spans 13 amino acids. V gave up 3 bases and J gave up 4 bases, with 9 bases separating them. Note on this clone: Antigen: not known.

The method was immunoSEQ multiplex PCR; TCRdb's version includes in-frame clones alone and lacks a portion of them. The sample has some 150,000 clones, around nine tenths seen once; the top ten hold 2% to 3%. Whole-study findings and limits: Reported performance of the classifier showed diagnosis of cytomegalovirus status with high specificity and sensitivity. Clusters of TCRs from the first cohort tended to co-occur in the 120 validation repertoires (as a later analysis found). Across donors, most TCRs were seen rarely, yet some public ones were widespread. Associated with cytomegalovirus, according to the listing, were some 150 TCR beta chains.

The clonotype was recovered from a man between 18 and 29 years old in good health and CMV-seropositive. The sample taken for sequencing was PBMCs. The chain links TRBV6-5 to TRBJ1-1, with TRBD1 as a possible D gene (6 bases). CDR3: CASSYSGATEAFF. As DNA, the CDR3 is TGTGCCAGCAGTTATTCAGGGGCCACTGAAGCTTTCTTT.